This TCR beta chain was identified in a study of cytomegalovirus exposure and HLA in healthy donors. PCR was performed using 60 Vbeta and 13 Jbeta primers. Produced via immunoSEQ multiplex PCR; TCRdb's table is partial and in-frame only. The sample holds about 190,000 clones; 79% are singletons and the top ten take 1.5% to 2%. This clone was seen a handful of times. Per the germline V gene, CDR1 is SGHTA and CDR2 is FQGNSA. V gave up 5 bases and J gave up 4 bases, with 14 bases separating them. The CDR3 covers 14 residues. This chain joins TRBV7-2 and TRBJ1-2, with no clear D. Material for sequencing was PBMCs. The TCR was taken from a woman younger than 30 in good health and CMV-seronegative. CDR3 region: CASSPREPTYGYTF. The CDR3 DNA is TGTGCCAGCAGCCCGCGGGAGCCAACCTATGGCTACACCTTC.